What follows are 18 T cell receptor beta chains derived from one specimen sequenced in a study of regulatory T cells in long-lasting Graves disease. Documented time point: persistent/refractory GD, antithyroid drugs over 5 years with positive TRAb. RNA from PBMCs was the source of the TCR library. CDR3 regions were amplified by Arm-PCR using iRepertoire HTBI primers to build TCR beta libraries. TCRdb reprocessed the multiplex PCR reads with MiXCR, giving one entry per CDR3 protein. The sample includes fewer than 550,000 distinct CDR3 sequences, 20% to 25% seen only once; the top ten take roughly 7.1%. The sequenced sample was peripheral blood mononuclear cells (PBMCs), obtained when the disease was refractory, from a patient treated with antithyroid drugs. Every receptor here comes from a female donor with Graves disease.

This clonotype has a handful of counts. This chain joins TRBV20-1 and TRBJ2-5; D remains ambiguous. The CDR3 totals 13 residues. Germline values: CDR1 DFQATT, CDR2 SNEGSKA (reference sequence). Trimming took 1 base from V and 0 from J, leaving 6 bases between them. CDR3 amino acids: CSARARYQETQYF. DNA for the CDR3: TGCAGTGCTAGAGCACGCTACCAAGAGACCCAGTACTTC.

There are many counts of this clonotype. The CDR3 is CASRGMMNTEAFF. Written as DNA, the CDR3 is TGTGCCAGTAGGGGGATGATGAACACTGAAGCTTTCTTT. This sequence joins TRBV19 and TRBJ1-1; D not resolved. This CDR3 region has 13 residues. Germline loops: CDR1 LNHDA, CDR2 SQIVND (reference sequence). V lost 6 bases to trimming and J lost 0 bases, with 8 bases between them.

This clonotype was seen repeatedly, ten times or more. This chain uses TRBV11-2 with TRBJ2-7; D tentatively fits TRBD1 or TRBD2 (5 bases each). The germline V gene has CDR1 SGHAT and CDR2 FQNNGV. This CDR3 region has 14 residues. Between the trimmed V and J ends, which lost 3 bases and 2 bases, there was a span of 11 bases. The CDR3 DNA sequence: TGTGCCAGCAGCTTCCGGGACGGAACCTACGAGCAGTACTTC. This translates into CASSFRDGTYEQYF.

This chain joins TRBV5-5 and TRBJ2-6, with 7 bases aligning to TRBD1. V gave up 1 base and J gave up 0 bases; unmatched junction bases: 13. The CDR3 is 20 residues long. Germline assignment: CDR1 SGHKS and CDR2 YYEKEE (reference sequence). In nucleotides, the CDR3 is TGTGCCAGCAGCTTGTTCGGCGGACGAGACAGGGACTCTGGGGCCAACGTCCTGACTTTC. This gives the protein CASSLFGGRDRDSGANVLTF.

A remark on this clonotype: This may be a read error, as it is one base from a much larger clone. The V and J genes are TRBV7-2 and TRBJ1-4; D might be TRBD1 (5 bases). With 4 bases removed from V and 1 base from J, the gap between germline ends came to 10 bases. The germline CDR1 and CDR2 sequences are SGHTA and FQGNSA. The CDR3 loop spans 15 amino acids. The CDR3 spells CASSSTALTNEKLFF. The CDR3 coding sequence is TGTGCCAGCAGCTCGACAGCCTTAACTAATGAAAAACTGTTTTTT.

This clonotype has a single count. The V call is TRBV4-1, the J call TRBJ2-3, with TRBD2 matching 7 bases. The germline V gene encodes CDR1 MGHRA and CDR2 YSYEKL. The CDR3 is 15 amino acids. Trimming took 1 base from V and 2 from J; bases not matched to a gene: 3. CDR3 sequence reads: CASSQVREATDTQYF. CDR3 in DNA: TGCGCCAGCAGCCAAGTCCGGGAGGCCACAGATACGCAGTATTTT.

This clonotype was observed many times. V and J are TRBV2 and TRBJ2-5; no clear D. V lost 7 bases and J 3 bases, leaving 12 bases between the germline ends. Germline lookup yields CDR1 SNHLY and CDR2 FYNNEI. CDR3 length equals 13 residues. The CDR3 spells CASTPLREETQYF. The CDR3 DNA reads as TGTGCCAGCACCCCCCTCCGGGAAGAGACCCAGTACTTC.

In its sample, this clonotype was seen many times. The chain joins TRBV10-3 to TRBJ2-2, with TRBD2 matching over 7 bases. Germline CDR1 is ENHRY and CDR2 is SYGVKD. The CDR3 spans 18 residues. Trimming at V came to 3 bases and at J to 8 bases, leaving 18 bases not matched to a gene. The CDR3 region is CAISDSAGLAEEEGELFF. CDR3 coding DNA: TGTGCCATCAGTGACTCCGCTGGGCTAGCGGAGGAGGAAGGGGAGCTGTTTTTT.

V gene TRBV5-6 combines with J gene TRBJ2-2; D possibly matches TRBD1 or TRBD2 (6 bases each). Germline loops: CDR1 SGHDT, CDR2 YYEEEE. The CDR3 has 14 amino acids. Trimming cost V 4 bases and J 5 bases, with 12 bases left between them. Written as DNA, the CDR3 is TGTGCCAGCAGCCAGCTAGGGGGGACCGGGGAGCTGTTTTTT. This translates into CASSQLGGTGELFF.

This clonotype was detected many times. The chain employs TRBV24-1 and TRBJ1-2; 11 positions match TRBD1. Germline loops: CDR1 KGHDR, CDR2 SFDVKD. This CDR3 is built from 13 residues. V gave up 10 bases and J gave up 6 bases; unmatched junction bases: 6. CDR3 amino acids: CATWTGGVDGYTF. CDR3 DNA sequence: TGTGCCACGTGGACAGGGGGCGTCGATGGCTACACCTTC.

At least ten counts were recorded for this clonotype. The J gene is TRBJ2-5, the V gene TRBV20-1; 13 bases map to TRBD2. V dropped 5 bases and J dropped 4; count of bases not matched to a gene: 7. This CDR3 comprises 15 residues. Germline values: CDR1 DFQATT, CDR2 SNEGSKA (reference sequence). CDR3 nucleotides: TGCAGTGCTTCTACTAGCGGGGGGGCCGCAGAGACCCAGTACTTC. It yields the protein CSASTSGGAAETQYF.

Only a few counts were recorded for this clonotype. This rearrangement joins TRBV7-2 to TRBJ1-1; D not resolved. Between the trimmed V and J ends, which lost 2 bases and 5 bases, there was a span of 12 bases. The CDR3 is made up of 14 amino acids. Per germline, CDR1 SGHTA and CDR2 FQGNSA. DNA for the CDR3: TGTGCCAGCAGCTTACAGAGGGATGGGACTGAAGCTTTCTTT. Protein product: CASSLQRDGTEAFF.

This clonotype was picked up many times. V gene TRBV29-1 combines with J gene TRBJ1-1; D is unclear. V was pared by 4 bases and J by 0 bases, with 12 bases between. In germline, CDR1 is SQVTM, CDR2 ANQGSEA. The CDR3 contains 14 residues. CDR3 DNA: TGCAGCGTTGTTTATGCAGCCATGAACACTGAAGCTTTCTTT. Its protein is CSVVYAAMNTEAFF.

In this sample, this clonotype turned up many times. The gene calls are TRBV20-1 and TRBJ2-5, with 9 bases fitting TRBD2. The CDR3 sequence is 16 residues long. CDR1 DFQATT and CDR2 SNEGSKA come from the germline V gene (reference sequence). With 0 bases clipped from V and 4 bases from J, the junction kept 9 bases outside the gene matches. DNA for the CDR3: TGCAGTGCTAGAGAGGGGGGTAGCGGGAGTGGAGAGACCCAGTACTTC. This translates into CSAREGGSGSGETQYF.

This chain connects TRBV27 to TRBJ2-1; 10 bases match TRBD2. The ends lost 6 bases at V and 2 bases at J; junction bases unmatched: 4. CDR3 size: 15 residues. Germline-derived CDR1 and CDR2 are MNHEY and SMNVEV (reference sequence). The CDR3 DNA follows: TGTGCCAGCAGGCTCAGCGGGAGGGCCTACAATGAGCAGTTCTTC. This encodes CASRLSGRAYNEQFF.

CDR3 DNA: TGTGCCAGTAGTCGCAGGGATCCCCCTACCTACGAGCAGTACTTC. It specifies CASSRRDPPTYEQYF. The chain is built from TRBV19 and TRBJ2-7, with D possibly TRBD1 on 5 matching bases. Deletions cut 5 bases from V and 2 bases from J, with 16 bases between. There are 15 residues in the CDR3. Germline-derived CDR1 and CDR2 are LNHDA and SQIVND (reference sequence).

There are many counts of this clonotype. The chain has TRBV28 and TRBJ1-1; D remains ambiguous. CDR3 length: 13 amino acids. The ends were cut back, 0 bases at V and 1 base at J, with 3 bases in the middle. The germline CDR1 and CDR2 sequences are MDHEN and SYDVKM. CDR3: CASSLWGNTEAFF. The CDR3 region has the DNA TGTGCCAGCAGTTTATGGGGGAACACTGAAGCTTTCTTT.

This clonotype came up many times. The CDR3 reads CASSFLLGGEGYTF. CDR3 DNA sequence: TGTGCCAGCAGTTTTTTACTCGGGGGCGAAGGCTACACCTTC. The rearrangement joins TRBV28 to TRBJ1-2; D is perhaps TRBD1 (6 bases). The CDR3 is 14 amino acids. Trimming removed 3 bases at V and 8 bases at J, with 16 bases between. The germline V gene encodes CDR1 MDHEN and CDR2 SYDVKM.